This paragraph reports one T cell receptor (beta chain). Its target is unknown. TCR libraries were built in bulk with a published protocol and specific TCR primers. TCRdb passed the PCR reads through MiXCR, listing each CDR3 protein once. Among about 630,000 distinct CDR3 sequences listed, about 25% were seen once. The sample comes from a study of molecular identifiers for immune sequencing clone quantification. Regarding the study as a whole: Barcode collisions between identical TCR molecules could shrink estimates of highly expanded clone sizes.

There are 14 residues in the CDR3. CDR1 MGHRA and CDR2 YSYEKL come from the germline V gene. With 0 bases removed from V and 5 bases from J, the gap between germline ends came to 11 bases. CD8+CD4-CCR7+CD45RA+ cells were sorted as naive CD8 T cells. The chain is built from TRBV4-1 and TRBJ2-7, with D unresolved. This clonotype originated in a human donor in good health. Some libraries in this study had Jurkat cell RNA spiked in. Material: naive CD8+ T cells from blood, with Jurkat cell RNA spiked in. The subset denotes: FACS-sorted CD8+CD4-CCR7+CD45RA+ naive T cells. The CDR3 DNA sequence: TGCGCCAGCAGCCAAGATAAGGGTTGGGACGAGCAGTACTTC. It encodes CASSQDKGWDEQYF.